These 10 T cell receptor beta chains were all obtained from the same sample, sequenced in a study of tumor-infiltrating lymphocytes in primary liver carcinoma. The template, approximately 500 ng total RNA, yielded TCR beta cDNA made with a constant-region primer. Three-round nested multiplex PCR performed with slightly modified ARM-PCR produced the TCR beta libraries. The first two PCR rounds used TRBV1-TRBV30 primers with a Cbeta primer, roughly 10 cycles each. TCRdb redid the calling of the multiplex PCR reads with MiXCR, one entry per CDR3 protein. The table includes more than 150,000 distinct CDR3 sequences, about 60% detected once. Germline DNA was extracted alongside blood RNA, which was obtained from unsorted whole blood. The sample taken for sequencing was peripheral blood. The receptors come from a man aged 40-49 years with primary liver carcinoma and hepatitis B virus infection.

A remark on this clonotype: A much larger clonotype is one base distant, so this may be a read error. The gene calls are TRBV29-1 and TRBJ2-2; 7 positions agree with TRBD2. CDR3 length: 14 residues. From germline, CDR1 is SQVTM and CDR2 ANQGSEA. The V and J ends lost 4 bases and 4 bases, in that order; junction bases with no gene match: 6. Here the CDR3 DNA reads TGCAGCGTTGGACGGGAGGTGGGCACCGGGGAGCTGTTTTTT. Encoded protein: CSVGREVGTGELFF.

This rearrangement joins TRBV29-1 to TRBJ2-7; 7 bases align to TRBD1. The CDR3 runs 13 residues. V lost 1 base, J lost 4 bases, and 4 bases stayed unmatched. Germline loops: CDR1 SQVTM, CDR2 ANQGSEA. Here the CDR3 DNA reads TGCAGCGTTGAAGGGACAGGTGTGTACGAGCAGTACTTC. Translating gives CSVEGTGVYEQYF.

The chain joins TRBV10-3 to TRBJ2-7; 8 positions match TRBD2. The germline CDR1 and CDR2 sequences are ENHRY and SYGVKD. Germline trimming cut 4 bases from V and 6 bases from J; bases unmatched to any gene: 8. The CDR3 has 14 amino acids. The CDR3 sequence: CAISGTSRSAEQYF. Written as DNA, the CDR3 is TGTGCCATCAGTGGGACTAGCAGGAGTGCCGAGCAGTACTTC.

J is TRBJ1-5 and V is TRBV12-3 or TRBV12-4; D gene ambiguous. Trimming shortened V by 1 base and J by 1 base, and 5 bases separated the two germline ends. The CDR3 has 14 residues. The chain's CDR3 is CASSLVCSNQPQHF. In DNA, the CDR3 is TGTGCCAGCAGTTTAGTATGCAGCAATCAGCCCCAGCATTTT.

The J gene is TRBJ2-1, the V gene TRBV21-1; the listed D gene, TRBD2, was not tested against the DNA. TRBV21-1 is recorded as a pseudogene. The CDR3 length is 13 residues. As DNA, the CDR3 is TGTGCCAGCAGCACTGGACTAGGGGGGGAGCACTTCTTC. Protein product: CASSTGLGGEHFF.

Points on this clonotype: This likely comes from a read error, as the CDR3 has no conserved phenylalanine or tryptophan at its end. This chain connects TRBV11-2 to TRBJ2-4; D assignment may be TRBD1 or TRBD2 (5 bases each). CDR3 length: 16 amino acids. Germline CDR1 and CDR2: SGHAT and FQNNGV. V was pared by 10 bases and J by 6 bases, with 25 bases between. For the CDR3, the DNA is TGTGCCAACAGTCAGAATGTAAGGGGCGCGGGAAACATTCAGTACATC. It is translated as CANSQNVRGAGNIQYI.

Comments on this clonotype: Because it lacks the conserved phenylalanine or tryptophan at the end, this CDR3 is likely a read error. This rearrangement joins TRBV6-5 to TRBJ1-1; tentatively, D is TRBD1 (5 bases). Germline CDR1 is MNHEY and CDR2 is SVGAGI. CDR3 length: 13 residues. V was pared by 2 bases and J by 9 bases, with 13 bases between. In DNA, the CDR3 is TGTGCCAGCAGTTACGGCTCGGCAGGGAAAGCTTTCCTT. Protein: CASSYGSAGKAFL.

At least ten counts were recorded for this clonotype. The chain has TRBV11-2 and TRBJ2-7, with no clear D. Trimming took 5 bases from V and 2 from J, leaving 16 bases between them. The germline gives CDR1 SGHAT, CDR2 FQNNGV. CDR3 length: 15 residues. The CDR3 nucleotides read TGTGCCAGCAGCCCACTTGGAACAAGCGCCTACGAGCAGTACTTC. Translated: CASSPLGTSAYEQYF.

J is TRBJ2-1 and V is TRBV7-8; D could derive from TRBD1 or TRBD2 (5 bases each). The CDR3 extends over 13 amino acids. V was clipped by 4 bases and J by 9 bases, with 13 bases between them. Germline V gene data show CDR1 as SGHVS and CDR2 as FQNEAQ. CDR3 amino acids: CASSWGEGVEQFF. The CDR3 region has the DNA TGTGCCAGCAGCTGGGGCGAGGGAGTTGAGCAGTTCTTC.

Points on this clonotype: A much larger clone differs from this one at a single base, so this may be a read error. This sequence joins TRBV29-1 and TRBJ1-3, with a possible D match to TRBD1 (5 bases). This CDR3 is built from 13 residues. Trimming removed 3 bases from V and 4 bases from J, with 10 bases in between. Germline values: CDR1 SQVTM, CDR2 ANQGSEA. CDR3 loop: CSVEMGLGNTIYF. The CDR3 coding sequence is TGCAGCGTTGAGATGGGGCTAGGAAACACCATATATTTT.